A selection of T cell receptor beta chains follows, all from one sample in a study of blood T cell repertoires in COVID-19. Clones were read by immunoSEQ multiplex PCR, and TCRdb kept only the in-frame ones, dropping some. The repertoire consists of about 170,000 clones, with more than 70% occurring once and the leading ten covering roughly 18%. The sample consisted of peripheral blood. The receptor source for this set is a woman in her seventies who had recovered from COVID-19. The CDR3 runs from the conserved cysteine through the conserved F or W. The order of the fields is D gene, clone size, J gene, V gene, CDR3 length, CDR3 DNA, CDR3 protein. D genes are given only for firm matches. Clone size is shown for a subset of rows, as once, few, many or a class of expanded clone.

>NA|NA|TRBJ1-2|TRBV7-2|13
TGTGCCAGCAGCCGATCACAAAACTATGGCTACACCTTC
CASSRSQNYGYTF
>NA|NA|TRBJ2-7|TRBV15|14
TGTGCCACCAGCAAAAGGAGTCTCTCCTACGAGCAGTACTTC
CATSKRSLSYEQYF
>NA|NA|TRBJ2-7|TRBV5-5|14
TGTGCCAGCAGCCGAGGACACGTTTTATACGAGCAGTACTTC
CASSRGHVLYEQYF
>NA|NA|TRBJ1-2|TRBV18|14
TGTGCCAGCTCACCAGACGGGCAGGGTTTTTCCTGCACCTTC
CASSPDGQGFSCTF
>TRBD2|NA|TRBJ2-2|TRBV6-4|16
TGTGCCAGCAGCCCGGGACTAGCGATCAACACCGGGGAGCTGTTTTTT
CASSPGLAINTGELFF
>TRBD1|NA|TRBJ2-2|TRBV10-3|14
TGTGCCATCAGTGAAGGCAGGGGGCGGGGGGAGCTGTTTTTT
CAISEGRGRGELFF
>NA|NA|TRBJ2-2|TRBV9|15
TGTGCCAGCAGCGTCGGCGGGGGCTACACCGGGGAGCTGTTTTTT
CASSVGGGYTGELFF
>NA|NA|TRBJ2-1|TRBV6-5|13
TGTGCCAGCAGGAGGAGTCGGAGGGATGAGCAGTTCTTC
CASRRSRRDEQFF
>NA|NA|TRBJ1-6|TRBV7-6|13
TGTGCCAGCAGCCCCGGGACACCCTCACCCCTCCACTTT
CASSPGTPSPLHF
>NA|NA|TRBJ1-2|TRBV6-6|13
TGTGCCAGCAGTTACGCACAGAACTATGGCTACACCTTC
CASSYAQNYGYTF
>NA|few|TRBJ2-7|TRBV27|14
TGTGCCAGCAGGAGAGCGGGCCGCTCCTACGAGCAGTACTTC
CASRRAGRSYEQYF
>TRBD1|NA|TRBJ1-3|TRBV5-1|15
TGCGCCAGCAGCTGGCAGGGGGTCTCTGGAAACACCATATATTTT
CASSWQGVSGNTIYF
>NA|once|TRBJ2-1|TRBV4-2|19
TGTGCCAGCAGCCAAAAATCCACTTGGGGGACATTGACCTACAATGAGCAGTTCTTC
CASSQKSTWGTLTYNEQFF
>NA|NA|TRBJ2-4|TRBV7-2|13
TGTGCCAGCAGCCCGTCCCCCCGGGAGTTTCAGTACTTC
CASSPSPREFQYF
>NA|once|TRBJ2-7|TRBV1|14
TGCACTAAAGAGGGACAGTGGCCCTCTGACGAGCAGTACTTC
CTKEGQWPSDEQYF
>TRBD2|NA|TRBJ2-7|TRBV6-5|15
TGTGCCAGCAGGCCCAGACTAGCGGGAGGCGACGAGCAGTACTTC
CASRPRLAGGDEQYF
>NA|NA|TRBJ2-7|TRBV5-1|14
TGCGCCAGCAGTTTCGTGGGGGGGCGCTACGAGCAGTACTTC
CASSFVGGRYEQYF
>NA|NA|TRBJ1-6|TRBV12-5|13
TGTGCTAGTGGGGGGGGTTCTTGGTCACCCCTCCACTTT
CASGGGSWSPLHF
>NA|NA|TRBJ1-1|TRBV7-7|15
TGTGCTAGCAGCTTAGCAGGCCCTAGACGGACTGAAGCTTTCTTT
CASSLAGPRRTEAFF
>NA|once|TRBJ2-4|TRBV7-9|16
TGTGCCAGCAGCTTATGGGGGGGCTCGGCCAAAAACATTCAGTACTTC
CASSLWGGSAKNIQYF
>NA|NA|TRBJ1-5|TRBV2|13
TGTGCCAGCAGTGAGGGGGCGGGCCAGCCCCAGCATTTT
CASSEGAGQPQHF
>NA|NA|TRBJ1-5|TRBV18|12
TGTGCCAGCTCATCAAACAATCAGCCCCAGCATTTT
CASSSNNQPQHF
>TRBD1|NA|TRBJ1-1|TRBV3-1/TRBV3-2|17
TGTGCCAGCAGCCAAGAGTATTGGGACAGGGTGGGCACTGAAGCTTTCTTT
CASSQEYWDRVGTEAFF
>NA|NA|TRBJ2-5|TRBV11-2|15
TGTGCCAGCAGCCCCCCGACTAGTTTCCAAGAGACCCAGTACTTC
CASSPPTSFQETQYF
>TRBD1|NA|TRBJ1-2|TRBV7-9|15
TGTGCCAGCGGGCTCGGGGCAGGGGGGCTCTATGGCTACACCTTC
CASGLGAGGLYGYTF
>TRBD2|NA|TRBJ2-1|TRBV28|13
TGTGCCGGGGGGGGGAGACCTTACAATGAGCAGTTCTTC
CAGGGRPYNEQFF
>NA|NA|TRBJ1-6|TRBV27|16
TGTGCCAGCAGAGAGTGGTGGGGGGAGAGCAATTCACCCCTCCACTTT
CASREWWGESNSPLHF
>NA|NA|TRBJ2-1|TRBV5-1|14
TGCGCCAGCAGCCCCCAGACAGGTTACAATGAGCAGTTCTTC
CASSPQTGYNEQFF
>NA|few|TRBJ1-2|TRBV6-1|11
TGTGCCAGCAGTGACCCGCCCCCGGACACCTTC
CASSDPPPDTF
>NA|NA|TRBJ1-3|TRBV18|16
TGTGCCAGCTCACCAGGCAGGGCCAGCTCTGGAAACACCATATATTTT
CASSPGRASSGNTIYF
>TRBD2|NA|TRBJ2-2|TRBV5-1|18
TGCGCCAGCAGCTTTTTTCCCCCTGCGGGAGGGGGTACCGGGGAGCTGTTTTTT
CASSFFPPAGGGTGELFF
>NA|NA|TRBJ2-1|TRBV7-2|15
TGTGCCAGCAGCTTAGGGGGGACAACCTACAATGAGCAGTTCTTC
CASSLGGTTYNEQFF
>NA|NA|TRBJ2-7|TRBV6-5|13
TGTGCCAGCAGAGCCCCGGGGGTCTACGAGCAGTACTTC
CASRAPGVYEQYF
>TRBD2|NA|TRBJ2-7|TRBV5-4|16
TGTGCCAGCAGCCCCGGGGGGGAGTCCAGCTCCTACGAGCAGTACTTC
CASSPGGESSSYEQYF
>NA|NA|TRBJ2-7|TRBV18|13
TGTGCCAGCTCACCGCGGGTTAGCGCCGAGCAGTACTTC
CASSPRVSAEQYF
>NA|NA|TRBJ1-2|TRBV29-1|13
TGCAGCGTCGAGGGAGGGACGGACTATGGCTACACCTTC
CSVEGGTDYGYTF
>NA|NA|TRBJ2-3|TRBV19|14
TGTGCCAGTATCCCCCGCGGGCACACAGATACGCAGTATTTT
CASIPRGHTDTQYF
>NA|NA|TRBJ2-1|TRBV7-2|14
TGTGCCAGCAGCTTTCGTCTAGCCAGGAGTGAGCAGTTCTTC
CASSFRLARSEQFF
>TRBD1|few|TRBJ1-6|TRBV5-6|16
TGTGCCAGCAGCTTGCTCCGGGACAGTGAGAATTCACCCCTCCACTTT
CASSLLRDSENSPLHF
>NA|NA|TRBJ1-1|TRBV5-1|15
TGCGCCAGCAGCTTGGATGGGCAGGGAAACACTGAAGCTTTCTTT
CASSLDGQGNTEAFF
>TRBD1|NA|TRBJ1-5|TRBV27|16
TGTGCCAGCAGTTCCGAGACAGGGTCGGGCAATCAGCCCCAGCATTTT
CASSSETGSGNQPQHF
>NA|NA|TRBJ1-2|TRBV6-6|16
TGTGCCAGCAGAGTGCGTCGAGGCGTCTCTAACTATGGCTACACCTTC
CASRVRRGVSNYGYTF
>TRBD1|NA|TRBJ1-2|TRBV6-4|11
TGTGCCAGCACAGGGGGCGGCGGCTACACCTTC
CASTGGGGYTF
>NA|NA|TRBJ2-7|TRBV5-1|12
TGCGCCAGCAGCTTGGACGTGAGGGAGCAGTACTTC
CASSLDVREQYF